This T cell receptor (beta chain) originates from a study of precursors of human CD4 cytotoxic T cells (dated by TCRdb to the late 2010s). About the study as a whole: CD4+ memory subsets from approximately 15 donors in total were covered by the bulk TCR-seq analysis. Sequences for both the TCRalpha and TCRbeta chains came out of the TCR-seq analysis of 15 or so donors (table S7).

Deletion took 0 bases off V and 3 bases off J, with a span of 9 bases between the germline ends. In the germline V gene (reference sequence), CDR1 corresponds to LGHDT and CDR2 to YNNKEL. The CDR3 holds 14 amino acids from the cysteine to the phenylalanine. Only the CDR3 portion is preserved as DNA: 42 bases, with reading frame beginning at the first base. What the work shows at the level of the full study, not this receptor alone: The authors noted that a human observational design cannot definitively establish the direction of differentiation between precursor and effector cells. Only about 95% of the 14 donors were included in some bulk TCR-seq comparisons, which suggests that not every subset was available for every donor. Expanded effector clonotypes made up a larger fraction of IL-7Rhigh TEMRA clonotypes than of TEM or TCM clonotypes. Compared with the TCM and TEM subsets, the IL-7Rhigh and IL-7R- TEMRA subsets had more restricted TCR repertoires, marked by lower diversity and more expanded clonotypes.

The data were produced on an Illumina MiSeq. In the paper's pipeline: The Shannon-Wiener index, computed in VDJtools, was used to measure repertoire diversity. A TCRbeta clonotype was considered expanded if its clonotype frequency was 3 or more. The raw public data were reprocessed by TCRdb itself: fastp quality trimming at Q25, MiXCR clonotype calling, in-frame beta chains only. CDR3 protein sequences are deduplicated, and each keeps its most common genes and DNA. TCRdb, not the authors, supplied the V and J calls. For this sample there are several hundred distinct CDR3 sequences; around 16% appear just once. The ten biggest clones cover around 15% of the sample. This clonotype has just a few counts. This clone's antigen is unknown. Base qualities are not provided; no much larger clone lies one nucleotide away. Bulk UMI-based TCR sequencing was performed on four sorted CD4+ memory subsets (TCM, TEM, IL-7Rhigh TEMRA, IL-7R- TEMRA) to test a precursor-effector relationship among CD4 cytotoxic T cells. Cells were obtained from peripheral blood mononuclear cells isolated from human blood.

Sequencing used memory CD4+ T cells from blood (PBMCs). The chain couples TRBV3-1 to TRBJ2-7, with the identity of the D gene unclear. This TCR came from a human donor in good health. The nucleotide sequence reads as follows: TGTGCCAGCAGCCAAGACTGGTTGGGCTACGAGCAGTACTTC. It codes for CASSQDWLGYEQYF.